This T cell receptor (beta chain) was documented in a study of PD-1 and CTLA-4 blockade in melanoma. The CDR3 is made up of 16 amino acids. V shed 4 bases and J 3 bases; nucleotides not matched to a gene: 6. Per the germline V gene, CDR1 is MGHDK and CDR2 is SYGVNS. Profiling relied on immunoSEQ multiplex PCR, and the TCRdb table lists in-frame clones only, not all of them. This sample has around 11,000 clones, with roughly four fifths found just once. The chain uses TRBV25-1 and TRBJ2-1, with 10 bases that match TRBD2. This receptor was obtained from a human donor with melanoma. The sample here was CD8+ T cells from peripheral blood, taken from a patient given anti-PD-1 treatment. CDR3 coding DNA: TGTGCCAGCAGTGCTATAGCGGGAGGTGACTACAATGAGCAGTTCTTC. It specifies CASSAIAGGDYNEQFF.